This TCR beta chain was identified in a study of cytomegalovirus exposure and HLA in healthy donors. Germline V lookup: CDR1 SNHLY, CDR2 FYNNEI. The germline V and J ends were trimmed by 3 bases and 11 bases, with 10 bases remaining between them. The CDR3 sequence is 11 residues long. Vbeta (60) and Jbeta (13) primers were used in the PCR. Sequencing was performed with immunoSEQ multiplex PCR; in TCRdb, only in-frame clones are kept and a portion is missing. The table has 150,000 to 180,000 clones, roughly 80% seen once; the top ten hold approximately 6.3%. The origin of this receptor is a woman between 45 and 65 years old in good health and CMV-seropositive. The sample comprised PBMCs. The V gene is TRBV2, the J gene TRBJ1-1, with D hard to call. The CDR3 region is CASSDWSDAFF. CDR3 in DNA: TGTGCCAGCAGTGATTGGAGTGACGCTTTCTTT. The variable domain in full, with the rest retrieved from reference TRBV2 and TRBJ1-1, is EPEVTQTPSHQVTQMGQEVILRCVPISNHLYFYWYRQILGQKVEFLVSFYNNEISEKSEIFDDQFSVERPDGSNFTLKIRSTKLEDSAMYFCASSDWSDAFFGQGTRLTVV.